This is a list of T cell receptor beta chains from one sample in a study of CD8 T cells in ankylosing spondylitis. MiXCR was run by TCRdb on the 5' RACE reads, yielding one entry per CDR3 protein. This repertoire shows around 330,000 distinct CDR3 sequences, roughly 11% found once; its top ten account for 9.1%. Material: blood, either unsorted or a sorted T cell fraction (not recorded which). The receptor source for this set is a female donor with ankylosing spondylitis or in good health (not recorded which). Both conserved end residues are part of each CDR3. The order of the fields is J gene, D gene, clone size, V gene, CDR3 DNA, CDR3 protein. The D gene is left open where the match is weak. Only part of the rows carry a size: once, few, many, or a class if the clone is expanded.

TRBJ2-2 | TRBD1 | few | TRBV5-5 | TGTGCCAGCAGCTGGACAGGGGTATCCGGGGAGCTGTTTTTT | CASSWTGVSGELFF
TRBJ2-1 | NA | many | TRBV20-1 | TGCAGTGCTAGAGCAGCACAAGTATTACAGGGAAATGAGCAGTTCTTC | CSARAAQVLQGNEQFF
TRBJ2-2 | NA | NA | TRBV6-2/TRBV6-3 | TGTGCCAGCAGTTACTCGCCCGGGATAGGATGGACCGGGGAGCTGTTTTTT | CASSYSPGIGWTGELFF
TRBJ2-1 | NA | many | TRBV10-3 | TGTGCCATCAGTGACCACTTGACAGCCTGGGTCTACAATGAGCAGTTCTTC | CAISDHLTAWVYNEQFF
TRBJ1-1 | NA | many | TRBV20-1 | TGCAGTGCCATGATCTACACGAACACTGAAGCTTTCTTT | CSAMIYTNTEAFF
TRBJ2-1 | TRBD2 | many | TRBV20-1 | TGCAGTGCTAGTGGGACTAGCGGGAGGGCCCATGAGCAGTTCTTC | CSASGTSGRAHEQFF
TRBJ1-1 | TRBD1 | many | TRBV5-1 | TGCGCCAGCAGCGAATGGGGCAGGGGGCAGGACACTGAAGCTTTCTTT | CASSEWGRGQDTEAFF
TRBJ1-3 | NA | many | TRBV7-9 | TGTGCCAATTGGGACTCGAGCTCTGGAAACACCATATATTTT | CANWDSSSGNTIYF
TRBJ1-5 | NA | NA | TRBV19 | TGTGCCAGTAGAACGGGCCCCCGGGGGGCTGCGAATCAGCCCCAGCATTTT | CASRTGPRGAANQPQHF
TRBJ2-1 | TRBD1 | many | TRBV29-1 | TGCAGCCTCATGGGGACAGGGGGAGTTGGGCAGTTCTTC | CSLMGTGGVGQFF
TRBJ2-1 | NA | many | TRBV20-1 | TGCAGTGCTAGAGATTTCACCAGCGGTCCCTACAATGAGCAGTTCTTC | CSARDFTSGPYNEQFF
TRBJ2-1 | NA | NA | TRBV29-1 | TGCAGCGTCGCGCCGGGTCTTATCAATGAGCAGTTCTTC | CSVAPGLINEQFF
TRBJ2-1 | TRBD2 | many | TRBV14 | TGTGCCAGCAGCCAAGATTGGACTAGCGGTTACAATGAGCAGTTCTTC | CASSQDWTSGYNEQFF
TRBJ2-2 | TRBD1 | many | TRBV10-2 | TGCGCCAGCAGGGAGAGGGGGCTGGACACCGGGGAGCTGTTTTTT | CASRERGLDTGELFF
TRBJ1-5 | NA | NA | TRBV12-3/TRBV12-4 | TGTGCCAGCATTCTTGGTTATAGCAATCAGCCCCAGCATTTT | CASILGYSNQPQHF
TRBJ2-3 | NA | few | TRBV7-8 | TGTGCCAGCAACACGGGACACAGCACAGATACGCAGTATTTT | CASNTGHSTDTQYF
TRBJ1-5 | NA | NA | TRBV28 | TGTGCCAGCAGTTTCCAATACAGATCCAATCAGCCCCAGCATTTT | CASSFQYRSNQPQHF
TRBJ1-5 | NA | many | TRBV27 | TGTGCCAGCAGTTTATCCGGGCTGTATCAGCCCCAGCATTTT | CASSLSGLYQPQHF
TRBJ1-5 | NA | NA | TRBV18 | TGTGCCAGCTCACCTGCTCCCGATCAGCCCCAGCATTTT | CASSPAPDQPQHF
TRBJ2-7 | NA | many | TRBV5-1 | TGCGCCAGCAGCCTGGGGGGTCGAGAGCAGTACTTC | CASSLGGREQYF
TRBJ2-2 | NA | many | TRBV7-9 | TGTGCCAGCAGCTTAGATGGGCGACCCGGGGAGCTGTTTTTT | CASSLDGRPGELFF
TRBJ1-6 | NA | few | TRBV20-1 | TGCAGTGCTAGCCTGCCGGGACCATCGAATTCACCCCTCCACTTT | CSASLPGPSNSPLHF
TRBJ2-3 | NA | many | TRBV5-1 | TGCGCCAGCAGCTTGGATGGCAGACCTAGCACAGATACGCAGTATTTT | CASSLDGRPSTDTQYF
TRBJ2-1 | NA | NA | TRBV5-8 | TGTGCCAGCAGCTTGGAGGGCCAGAGCAACTACAATGAGCAGTTCTTC | CASSLEGQSNYNEQFF
TRBJ2-1 | NA | many | TRBV5-6 | TGTGCCAGCAGCTGGCTGGGTGAGCAGTTCTTC | CASSWLGEQFF
TRBJ2-3 | TRBD2 | NA | TRBV30 | TGTGCCTGGAGTTTAGCGGGAGGCCGCACAGATACGCAGTATTTT | CAWSLAGGRTDTQYF
TRBJ1-6 | NA | NA | TRBV20-1 | TGCAGTGCTAGAGGACAGGTCACCTATAATTCACCCCTCCACTTT | CSARGQVTYNSPLHF
TRBJ2-3 | NA | NA | TRBV10-3 | TGTGCCATCAGCGCCCGACAGTCAAAAACAGATACGCAGTATTTT | CAISARQSKTDTQYF
TRBJ2-7 | NA | many | TRBV27 | TGTGCCAGCAGTTTAAATCCTAAGTACGAGCAGTACTTC | CASSLNPKYEQYF